This T cell receptor beta chain is from a study of T cells in Graves' hyperthyroidism and ophthalmopathy. If no ophthalmopathy progression occurred within 18 months, Graves' hyperthyroidism was stable. Diagnosis rested on symptoms, serum thyroxine and TRAb, thyroid ultrasound, and orbital computed tomography. CDR1 is SGHAT and CDR2 is FQNNGV in the germline V gene. This CDR3 spans 13 amino acids. V dropped 1 base and J dropped 9 bases, with 10 bases sitting between them. The source material, RNA transcripts, was used to amplify TCR beta CDR3 regions. A first-round RT-PCR of the TCR CDR3 used the HTBI primer set. TCRdb re-analysed the multiplex PCR reads in MiXCR, keeping a single row per CDR3 protein. This table holds hundreds of thousands of distinct CDR3 sequences, 15% to 20% found once.

This receptor was identified in a woman aged 30 to 39 with Graves' hyperthyroidism. V is TRBV11-2 and J is TRBJ2-1, with D maybe TRBD2 (6 bases). The sequenced sample consisted of blood. CDR3 sequence reads: CASSLGRGGEQFF. CDR3 nucleotide sequence: TGTGCCAGCAGCTTAGGGCGGGGCGGTGAGCAGTTCTTC.